This TCR beta chain comes out of a study of graft-versus-host responses after intestinal transplantation. As for the study in general: Recipients received multivisceral, liver-intestinal, or isolated intestinal transplants.

Looked up from germline, CDR1 is MNHEY and CDR2 is SMNVEV (reference sequence). The germline V and J ends were trimmed by 3 bases and 3 bases, with 8 bases remaining between them. This CDR3 region has 13 residues. The repertoire was sequenced with immunoSEQ multiplex PCR; TCRdb's copy has only in-frame clones and lacks some. The table has more than 85,000 clones, 90% to 95% seen once. This clone was counted a single time. The antigen remains undetermined. The receptor comes from a human donor who received an intestinal transplant. V gene TRBV27 combines with J gene TRBJ1-1; TRBD1 is a possible D gene (5 bases). The source material was unstimulated CD8+ T cells sorted from spleen or lymph node cells, sampled before intestinal transplant. Written as DNA, the CDR3 is TGTGCCAGCAGTTTTGGGGGGGACACTGAAGCTTTCTTT. Its protein product is CASSFGGDTEAFF.